These 18 T cell receptor beta chains originate from one sample sequenced in a study of Ad26.COV2.S vaccination and SARS-CoV-2 variants. Treatment: around 19 received Ad26.COV2.S at low or high dose, single or two shots; about 5 received placebo; per-sample allocation not given. Material that was analyzed had been drawn on day 63 after the first vaccine or placebo injection. Sequencing used immunoSEQ multiplex PCR; TCRdb keeps in-frame clones, though not all of them. The sample holds 350,000 to 600,000 clones, around 89% seen once. This specimen was peripheral blood, taken in a trial of Ad26.COV2.S vaccine versus placebo. Every receptor here comes from a person between 18 and 60 years old who received the Ad26.COV2.S COVID-19 vaccine or a placebo.

The V and J genes are TRBV5-1 and TRBJ2-1; no clear D. This CDR3 has 15 residues. The ends were cut back, 0 bases at V and 0 bases at J, with 7 bases in the middle. In germline, CDR1 is SGHRS, CDR2 YFSETQ. CDR3 coding DNA: TGCGCCAGCAGCTTGGAGGGTCACTCCTACAATGAGCAGTTCTTC. It codes for CASSLEGHSYNEQFF.

The chain links TRBV3-1 (or the pseudogene TRBV3-2) to TRBJ2-5; D call uncertain. Germline values: CDR1 LGHDT, CDR2 YNNKEL (reference sequence). V lost 4 bases and J lost 2, with 8 bases in between. The CDR3 consists of 13 residues. The CDR3 coding sequence is TGTGCCAGCAGCCTCGGGCATCAAGAGACCCAGTACTTC. This gives the protein CASSLGHQETQYF.

The chain combines TRBV6-5 with TRBJ2-3, with 8 bases identical to TRBD2. Germline values: CDR1 MNHEY, CDR2 SVGAGI. The CDR3 contains 12 residues. The V and J ends lost 7 bases and 3 bases, in that order; junction bases with no gene match: 0. The CDR3 protein is CASTSGTDTQYF. The CDR3 DNA follows: TGTGCCAGCACTAGCGGGACAGATACGCAGTATTTT.

The chain employs TRBV7-3 and TRBJ2-1; D not resolved. V lost 0 bases, J lost 6 bases, and 12 bases lay in between. The CDR3 contains 15 residues. CDR1 and CDR2 from the germline V gene are SGHTA and FQGTGA. Written as DNA, the CDR3 is TGTGCCAGCAGCTTAACGGGCACCCCGGGCAATGAGCAGTTCTTC. Amino acids: CASSLTGTPGNEQFF.

This clone has a handful of counts. V usage is TRBV7-9 and J usage is TRBJ2-7, with a weak D call TRBD2 (6 bases). Germline V gene data show CDR1 as SEHNR and CDR2 as FQNEAQ (reference sequence). The V gene lost 5 bases and the J gene lost 0 bases, with 11 bases spanning the gap. The CDR3 length is 14 residues. CDR3 in DNA: TGTGCCAGCAGCGTTACTAGCACCTCCTACGAGCAGTACTTC. The encoded protein is CASSVTSTSYEQYF.

This sequence joins TRBV7-9 and TRBJ1-6, with 9 positions matching TRBD1. Germline lookup yields CDR1 SEHNR and CDR2 FQNEAQ (reference sequence). This CDR3 comprises 15 residues. Germline trimming cut 7 bases from V and 7 bases from J; bases unmatched to any gene: 8. CDR3 in DNA: TGTGCCAGCACCCAGGGGACAGGGAAAAATTCACCCCTCCACTTT. This gives the protein CASTQGTGKNSPLHF.

The chain joins TRBV6-5 to TRBJ2-1; D is possibly TRBD2 (5 bases). This CDR3 is 13 amino acids long. V lost 4 bases to trimming and J lost 7 bases, with 11 bases between them. CDR1 and CDR2 from the germline V gene are MNHEY and SVGAGI. The CDR3 region has the DNA TGTGCCAGCAGTTTCGGAGGCGCGAATGAGCAGTTCTTC. Encoded protein: CASSFGGANEQFF.

The chain combines TRBV4-1 with TRBJ2-1; maybe TRBD2 (6 bases). V was pared by 0 bases and J by 2 bases, with 17 bases between. This CDR3 is 18 amino acids long. Germline V gives CDR1 MGHRA, CDR2 YSYEKL. The CDR3 reads CASSQDRRVVRPYNEQFF. For the CDR3, the DNA is TGCGCCAGCAGCCAAGATAGGAGGGTCGTACGCCCCTACAATGAGCAGTTCTTC.

The chain employs TRBV6-5 and TRBJ2-7; the D gene could be TRBD1 or TRBD2 (5 bases each). The CDR3 sequence is 12 residues long. Germline V CDR1 and CDR2: MNHEY, SVGAGI. The germline V and J ends were trimmed by 8 bases and 3 bases, with 11 bases remaining between them. The CDR3 nucleotides are TGTGCCAGCGCAGGGAGCGACTACGAGCAGTACTTC. Its protein is CASAGSDYEQYF.

The chain uses TRBV29-1 and TRBJ2-3; D might be TRBD1 (5 bases). CDR1 and CDR2 from the germline V gene are SQVTM and ANQGSEA. V was clipped by 7 bases and J by 6 bases, with 11 bases between them. The CDR3 covers 11 residues. The CDR3 sequence is CSGKKGDTQYF. As DNA, the CDR3 is TGCAGCGGGAAAAAGGGGGATACGCAGTATTTT.

J is TRBJ2-7 and V is TRBV27; D might be TRBD2 (7 bases). The length of the CDR3 is 15 residues. Germline V gene sequence: CDR1 MNHEY, CDR2 SMNVEV (reference sequence). V was clipped by 6 bases and J by 5 bases, with 20 bases between them. CDR3 amino acids: CASSLGGAIRHEQYF. The CDR3 DNA follows: TGTGCCAGCAGCCTAGGGGGGGCGATAAGGCACGAGCAGTACTTC.

V gene TRBV7-9 combines with J gene TRBJ2-1; D unclear. Germline lookup yields CDR1 SEHNR and CDR2 FQNEAQ (reference sequence). The CDR3 runs to 16 residues. With 4 bases removed from V and 0 bases from J, the gap between germline ends came to 13 bases. In nucleotides, the CDR3 is TGTGCCAGCAGCTATTTTGACTCGAGCTCCTACAATGAGCAGTTCTTC. Translating it yields CASSYFDSSSYNEQFF.

The J gene is TRBJ1-1, the V gene TRBV7-2, with a weak D call TRBD1 (6 bases). Trimming took off 5 bases at V and 5 bases at J, with 12 bases between the two ends. The V gene's germline CDR1 is SGHTA and CDR2 FQGNSA. The CDR3 is made up of 13 amino acids. Here the CDR3 DNA reads TGTGCCAGCAGCGCGGGACACGCAACTGAAGCTTTCTTT. Protein product: CASSAGHATEAFF.

V is TRBV7-2 and J is TRBJ1-4; D is ambiguous. CDR1 is SGHTA, CDR2 FQGNSA, per germline. The CDR3 sequence is 17 residues long. V dropped 5 bases and J dropped 0 bases, with 16 bases sitting between them. Written as DNA, the CDR3 is TGTGCCAGCAGCCTTAGTACAGTTTTCGCAACTAATGAAAAACTGTTTTTT. Its translation: CASSLSTVFATNEKLFF.

The V gene is TRBV7-3, the J gene TRBJ2-1; D ambiguous. Germline-derived CDR1 and CDR2 are SGHTA and FQGTGA. The CDR3 totals 14 residues. Trimming stripped 3 bases from V and 9 bases from J, with 15 bases between. The CDR3 sequence is CASSLGISGGEQFF. Written as DNA, the CDR3 is TGTGCCAGCAGCTTGGGGATCTCGGGTGGTGAGCAGTTCTTC.

The chain joins TRBV11-3 to TRBJ2-2, with D unresolved. This CDR3 is 14 amino acids long. V gave up 6 bases and J gave up 1 base, with 9 bases separating them. Germline CDR1 is SGHNT and CDR2 is YENEEA. In nucleotides, the CDR3 is TGTGCCAGCAGGAGGAATTTGAACACCGGGGAGCTGTTTTTT. Its protein is CASRRNLNTGELFF.

In its sample, this clone was seen once. V usage is TRBV27 and J usage is TRBJ2-1; 13 bases agree with TRBD2. Germline CDR1 reads MNHEY; CDR2 reads SMNVEV (reference sequence). The V and J ends lost 6 bases and 7 bases, in that order; junction bases with no gene match: 6. This CDR3 has 15 amino acids. CDR3 region: CASSGRTSGSNEQFF. CDR3 nucleotides: TGTGCCAGCAGCGGACGGACTAGCGGGAGTAATGAGCAGTTCTTC.

The chain joins TRBV4-3 to TRBJ1-3; 7 bases are a match to TRBD1. The V and J ends lost 0 bases and 5 bases, in that order; junction bases with no gene match: 4. Germline V CDR1 and CDR2: LGHNA, YSLEER. This CDR3 has 15 residues. The CDR3 loop is CASSQEPGGRNTIYF. The CDR3 DNA reads TGCGCCAGCAGCCAAGAGCCAGGGGGGAGAAACACCATATATTTT.